This TCR beta chain was sequenced for a study of T cell responses to AZD1222 COVID-19 vaccine. Study-level points and caveats: Spike-specific TCR repertoires showed rising breadth and depth after two AZD1222 doses. Donors skewed white British and female; clonal diversity was possibly underestimated. At baseline, seropositivity was found in only a handful of AZD1222 recipients.

The V end lost 6 bases, the J end lost 0 bases, and 9 bases lay between the germline ends. Germline V gives CDR1 SEHNR, CDR2 FQNEAQ (reference sequence). The CDR3 is made up of 14 amino acids. This clone has more than one count but fewer than ten. Its antigen remains unidentified. Sequencing used immunoSEQ multiplex PCR; TCRdb keeps in-frame clones, though not all of them. In the table there are about 110,000 clones, approximately 85% of which are singletons. V gene TRBV7-9 combines with J gene TRBJ1-5, with D possibly matching TRBD1 (5 bases). The sequence was collected from an adult in good health. Sample: peripheral blood, taken on day 0 of AZD1222 vaccination. CDR3: CASSRDGSNQPQHF. DNA of the CDR3: TGTGCCAGCAGTCGGGACGGTAGCAATCAGCCCCAGCATTTT.